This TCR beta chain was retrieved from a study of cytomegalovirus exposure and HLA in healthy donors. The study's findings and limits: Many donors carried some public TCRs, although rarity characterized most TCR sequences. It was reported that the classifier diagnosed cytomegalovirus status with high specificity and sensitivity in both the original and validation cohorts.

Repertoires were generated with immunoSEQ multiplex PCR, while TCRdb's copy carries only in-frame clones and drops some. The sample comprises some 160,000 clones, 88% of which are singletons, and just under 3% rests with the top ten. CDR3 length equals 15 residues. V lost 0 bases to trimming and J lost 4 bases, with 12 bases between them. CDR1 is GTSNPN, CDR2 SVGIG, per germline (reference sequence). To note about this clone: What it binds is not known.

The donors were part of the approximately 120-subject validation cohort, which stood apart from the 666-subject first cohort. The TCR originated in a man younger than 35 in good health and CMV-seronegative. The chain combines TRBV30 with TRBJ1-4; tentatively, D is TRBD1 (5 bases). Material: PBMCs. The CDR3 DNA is TGTGCCTGGAGTGTACAGGCGGGGGTTAATGAAAAACTGTTTTTT. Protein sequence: CAWSVQAGVNEKLFF.